Sequencing of this TCR beta chain was carried out in a study of radiotherapy plus CTLA-4 blockade in lung cancer (dated by TCRdb to 2016 to 2019). Background for the entire study: Objective responses occurred in approximately 17% of enrolled patients, and around 29% achieved disease control. The full study reports these points: After treatment with radiotherapy and ipilimumab, TCR clones that came from tumors expanded in the peripheral blood. The strongest predictors of response, as reported, were early dynamic changes in blood T cell clones along with a rise in serum interferon-beta after radiation.

The library was prepared using the immunoSEQ multiplex PCR assay. Held by TCRdb, this immuneACCESS table contains in-frame sequences only and omits some clones. Under half of the omission traces to an unresolved V gene where checked; the cause of the rest is unknown. The sample profile shows about 120,000 clones; about four fifths of them were found once. The ten largest clones represent 3% to 4% of the sample. From the cysteine through the phenylalanine, the CDR3 covers 11 amino acids. CDR3 DNA is the only sequence kept; it has 33 bases, read in frame from the first base. V is shortened by 9 bases, J by 2 bases, and the region joining them spans 7 bases. According to the germline V gene, CDR1 reads MNHEY and CDR2 reads SVGAGI. In this study, focal radiation therapy paired with CTLA-4 blockade (ipilimumab) was tested in patients who had chemo-refractory metastatic non-small-cell lung cancer. This clone was seen more than once but under ten times. Its antigen remains undetermined. Base qualities are not recorded, but no much larger clone differs from it by a single base.

This clonotype was obtained from a human donor with non-small cell lung cancer that progressed on radiotherapy plus ipilimumab. Some clones in this sample may be carry-over from other donors' samples. The sequenced sample was peripheral blood, obtained from a patient treated with radiotherapy plus ipilimumab. The chain is made from TRBV6-5 and TRBJ1-2; possibly the D gene is TRBD1, per 5 matching bases. The CDR3 reads as follows: CASWTNYGYTF. The bases are TGTGCCAGTTGGACAAACTATGGCTACACCTTC.